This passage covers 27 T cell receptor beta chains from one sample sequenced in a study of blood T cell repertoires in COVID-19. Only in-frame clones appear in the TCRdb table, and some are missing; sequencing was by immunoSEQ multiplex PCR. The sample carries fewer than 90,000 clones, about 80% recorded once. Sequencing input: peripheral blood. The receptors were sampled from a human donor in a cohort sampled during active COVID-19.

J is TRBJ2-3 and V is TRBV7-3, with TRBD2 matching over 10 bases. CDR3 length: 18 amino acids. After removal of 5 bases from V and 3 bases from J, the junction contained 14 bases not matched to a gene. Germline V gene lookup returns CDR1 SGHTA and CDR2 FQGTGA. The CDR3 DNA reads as TGTGCCAGCAGCAAGAGCGGGAGGGAAGCCCTTTGGACAGATACGCAGTATTTT. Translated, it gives CASSKSGREALWTDTQYF.

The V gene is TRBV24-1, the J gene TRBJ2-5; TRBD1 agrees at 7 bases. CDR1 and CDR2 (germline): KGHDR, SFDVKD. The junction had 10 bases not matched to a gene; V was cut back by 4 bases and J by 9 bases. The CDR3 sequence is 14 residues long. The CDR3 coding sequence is TGTGCCACCAGTGACGCAGGGGGTCCCGGGGCCCAGTACTTC. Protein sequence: CATSDAGGPGAQYF.

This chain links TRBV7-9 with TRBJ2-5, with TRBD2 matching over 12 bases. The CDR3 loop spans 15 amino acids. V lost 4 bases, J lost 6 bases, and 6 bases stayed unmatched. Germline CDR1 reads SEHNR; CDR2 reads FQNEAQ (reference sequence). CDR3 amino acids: CASSSTSGSTKTQYF. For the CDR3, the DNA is TGTGCCAGCAGCTCGACTAGCGGGAGTACCAAGACCCAGTACTTC. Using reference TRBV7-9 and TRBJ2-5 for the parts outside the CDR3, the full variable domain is DTGVSQNPRHKITKRGQNVTFRCDPISEHNRLYWYRQTLGQGPEFLTYFQNEAQLEKSRLLSDRFSAERPKGSFSTLEIQRTEQGDSAMYLCASSSTSGSTKTQYFGPGTRLLVL.

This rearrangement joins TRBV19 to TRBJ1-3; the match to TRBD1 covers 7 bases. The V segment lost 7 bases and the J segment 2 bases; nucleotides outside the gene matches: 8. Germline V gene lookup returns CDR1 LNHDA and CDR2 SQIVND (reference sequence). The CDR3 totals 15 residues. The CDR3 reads CASTTQTGTGNTIYF. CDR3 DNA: TGTGCCAGTACCACCCAGACAGGGACTGGAAACACCATATATTTT.

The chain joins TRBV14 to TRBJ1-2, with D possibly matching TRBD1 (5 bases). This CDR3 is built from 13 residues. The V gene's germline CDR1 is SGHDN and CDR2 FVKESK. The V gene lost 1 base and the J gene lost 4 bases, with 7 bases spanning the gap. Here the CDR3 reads CASSQGQLYGYTF. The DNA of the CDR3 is TGTGCCAGCAGCCAAGGACAGCTCTATGGCTACACCTTC.

Here the CDR3 DNA reads TGCGCCAGCAGCTTGGCCTACAGTCCCCACGAGCAGTACTTC. Translated, it gives CASSLAYSPHEQYF. The V gene is TRBV5-1, the J gene TRBJ2-7; no clear D. The germline V gene encodes CDR1 SGHRS and CDR2 YFSETQ. Trimming stripped 0 bases from V and 5 bases from J, with 12 bases between. The CDR3 length is 14 residues.

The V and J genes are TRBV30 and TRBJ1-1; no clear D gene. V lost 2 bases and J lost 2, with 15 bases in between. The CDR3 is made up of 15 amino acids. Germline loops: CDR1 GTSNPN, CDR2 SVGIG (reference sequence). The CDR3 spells CAWSWGSEVNTEAFF. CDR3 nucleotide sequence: TGTGCCTGGAGTTGGGGTTCGGAGGTTAACACTGAAGCTTTCTTT.

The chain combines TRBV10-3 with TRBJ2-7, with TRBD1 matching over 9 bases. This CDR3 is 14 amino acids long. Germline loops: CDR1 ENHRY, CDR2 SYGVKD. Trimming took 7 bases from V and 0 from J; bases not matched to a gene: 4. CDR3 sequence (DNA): TGTGCCATCAACGGACAGGGGAGCTCCTACGAGCAGTACTTC. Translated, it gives CAINGQGSSYEQYF.

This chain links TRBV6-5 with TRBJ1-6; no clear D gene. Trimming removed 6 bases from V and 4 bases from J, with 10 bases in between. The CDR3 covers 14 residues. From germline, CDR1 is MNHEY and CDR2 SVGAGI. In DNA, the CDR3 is TGTGCCAGCAGCGTGGGCCCATATAATTCACCCCTCCACTTT. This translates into CASSVGPYNSPLHF.

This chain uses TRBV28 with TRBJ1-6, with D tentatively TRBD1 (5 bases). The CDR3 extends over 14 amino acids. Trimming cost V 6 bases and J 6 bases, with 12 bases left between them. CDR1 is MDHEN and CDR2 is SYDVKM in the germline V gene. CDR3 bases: TGTGCCAGCAGCTACACGGGGGTTAATTCACCCCTCCACTTT. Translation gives CASSYTGVNSPLHF.

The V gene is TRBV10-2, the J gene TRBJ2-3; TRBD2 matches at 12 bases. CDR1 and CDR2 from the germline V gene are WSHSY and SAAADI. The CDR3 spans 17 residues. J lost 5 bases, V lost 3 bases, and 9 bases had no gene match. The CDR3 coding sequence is TGCGCCAGCAGTGACTCCGTGACTAGCGGGAGTGTAGATACGCAGTATTTT. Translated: CASSDSVTSGSVDTQYF.

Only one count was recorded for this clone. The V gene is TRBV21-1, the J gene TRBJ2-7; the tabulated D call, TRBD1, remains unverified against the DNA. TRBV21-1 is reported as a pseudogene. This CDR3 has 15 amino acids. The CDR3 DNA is TGTGCCAGCAGCAAAGTTTGGACAGGGGGCTACGAGCAGTACTTC. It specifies CASSKVWTGGYEQYF.

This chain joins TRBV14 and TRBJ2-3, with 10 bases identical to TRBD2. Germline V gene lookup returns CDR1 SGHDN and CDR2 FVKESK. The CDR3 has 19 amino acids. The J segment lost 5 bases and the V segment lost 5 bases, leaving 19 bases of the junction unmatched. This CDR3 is CASSLSRASGRSLLDTQYF. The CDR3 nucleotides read TGTGCCAGCAGCTTATCTAGGGCTAGCGGGAGATCGTTGTTAGATACGCAGTATTTT.

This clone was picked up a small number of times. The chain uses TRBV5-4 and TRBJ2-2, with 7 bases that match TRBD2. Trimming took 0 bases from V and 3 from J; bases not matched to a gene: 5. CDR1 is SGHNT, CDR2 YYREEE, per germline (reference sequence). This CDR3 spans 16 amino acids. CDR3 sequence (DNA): TGTGCCAGCAGCTTGGCCGGGAGGTCGGACACCGGGGAGCTGTTTTTT. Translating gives CASSLAGRSDTGELFF.

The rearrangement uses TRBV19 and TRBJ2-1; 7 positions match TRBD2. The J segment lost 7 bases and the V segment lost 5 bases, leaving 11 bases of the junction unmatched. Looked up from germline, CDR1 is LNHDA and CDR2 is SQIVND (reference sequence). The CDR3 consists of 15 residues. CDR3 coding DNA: TGTGCCAGTAGTTTTGGCGGGAGCGGAGCAAATGAGCAGTTCTTC. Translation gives CASSFGGSGANEQFF. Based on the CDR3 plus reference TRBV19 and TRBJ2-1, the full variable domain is DGGITQSPKYLFRKEGQNVTLSCEQNLNHDAMYWYRQDPGQGLRLIYYSQIVNDFQKGDIAEGYSVSREKKESFPLTVTSAQKNPTAFYLCASSFGGSGANEQFFGPGTRLTVL.

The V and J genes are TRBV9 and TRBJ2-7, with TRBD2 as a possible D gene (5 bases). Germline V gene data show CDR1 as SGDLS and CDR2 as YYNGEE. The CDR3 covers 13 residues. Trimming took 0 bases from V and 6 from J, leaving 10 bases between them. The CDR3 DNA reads TGTGCCAGCAGCGTAGAAGGGAGAGGCGAGCAGTACTTC. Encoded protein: CASSVEGRGEQYF.

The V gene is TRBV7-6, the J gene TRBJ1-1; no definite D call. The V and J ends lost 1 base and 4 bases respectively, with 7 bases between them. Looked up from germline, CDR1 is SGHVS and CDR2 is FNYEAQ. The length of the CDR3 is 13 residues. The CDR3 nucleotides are TGTGCCAGCAGCTTAGGTTCCAGCACTGAAGCTTTCTTT. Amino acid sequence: CASSLGSSTEAFF.

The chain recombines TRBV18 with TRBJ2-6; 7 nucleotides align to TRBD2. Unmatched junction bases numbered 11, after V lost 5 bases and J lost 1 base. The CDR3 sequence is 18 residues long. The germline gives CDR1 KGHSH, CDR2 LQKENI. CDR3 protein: CASSVKTGGSSGANVLTF. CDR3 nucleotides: TGTGCCAGCTCAGTTAAAACGGGAGGTTCGTCTGGGGCCAACGTCCTGACTTTC.

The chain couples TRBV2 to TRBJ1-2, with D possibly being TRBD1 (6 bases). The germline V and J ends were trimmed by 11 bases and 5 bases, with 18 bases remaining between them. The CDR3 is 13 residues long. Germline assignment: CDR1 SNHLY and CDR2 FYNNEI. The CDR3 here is CAGSRDNIYGYTF. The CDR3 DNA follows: TGTGCCGGATCACGGGACAACATTTATGGCTACACCTTC.

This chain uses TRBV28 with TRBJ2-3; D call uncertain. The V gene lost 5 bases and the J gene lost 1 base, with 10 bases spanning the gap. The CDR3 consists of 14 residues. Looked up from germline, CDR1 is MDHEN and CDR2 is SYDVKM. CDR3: CASSPLSRTDTQYF. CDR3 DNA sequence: TGTGCCAGCAGTCCACTATCCCGCACAGATACGCAGTATTTT.

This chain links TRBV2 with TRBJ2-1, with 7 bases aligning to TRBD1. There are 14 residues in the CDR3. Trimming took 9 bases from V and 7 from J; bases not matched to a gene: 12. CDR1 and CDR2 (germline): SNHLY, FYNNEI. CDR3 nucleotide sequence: TGTGCCAGAAGGGGGCGGAACGAGGGGAATGAGCAGTTCTTC. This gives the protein CARRGRNEGNEQFF.

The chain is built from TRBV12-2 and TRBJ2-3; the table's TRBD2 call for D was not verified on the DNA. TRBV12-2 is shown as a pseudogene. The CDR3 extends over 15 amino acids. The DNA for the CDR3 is TGTGCAAGTCGCCCGTGGGAGGGTCACACAGATACGCAGTATTTT. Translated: CASRPWEGHTDTQYF.

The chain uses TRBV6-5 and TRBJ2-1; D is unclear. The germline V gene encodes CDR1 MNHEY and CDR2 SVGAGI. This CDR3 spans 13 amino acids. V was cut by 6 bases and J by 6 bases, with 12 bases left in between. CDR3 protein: CASSATRLNEQFF. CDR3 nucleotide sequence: TGTGCCAGCAGCGCAACCAGGCTCAATGAGCAGTTCTTC.

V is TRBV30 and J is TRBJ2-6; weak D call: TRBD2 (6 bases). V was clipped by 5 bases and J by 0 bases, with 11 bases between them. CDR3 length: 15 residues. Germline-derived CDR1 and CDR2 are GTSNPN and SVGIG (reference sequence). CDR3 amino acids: CAWLSGGSGANVLTF. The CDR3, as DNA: TGTGCCTGGCTGTCCGGGGGCTCTGGGGCCAACGTCCTGACTTTC.

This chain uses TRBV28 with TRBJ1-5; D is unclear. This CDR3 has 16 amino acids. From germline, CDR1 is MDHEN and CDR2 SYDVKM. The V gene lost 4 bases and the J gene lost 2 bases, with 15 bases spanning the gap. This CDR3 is CASSSVRVGGNQPQHF. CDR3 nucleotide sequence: TGTGCCAGCAGTTCAGTCCGGGTGGGTGGCAATCAGCCCCAGCATTTT.

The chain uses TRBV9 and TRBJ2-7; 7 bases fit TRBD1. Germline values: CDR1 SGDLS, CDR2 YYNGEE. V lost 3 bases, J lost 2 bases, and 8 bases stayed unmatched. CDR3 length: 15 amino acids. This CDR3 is CASSARQGPTYEQYF. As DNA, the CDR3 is TGTGCCAGCAGCGCTCGACAGGGACCAACCTACGAGCAGTACTTC.

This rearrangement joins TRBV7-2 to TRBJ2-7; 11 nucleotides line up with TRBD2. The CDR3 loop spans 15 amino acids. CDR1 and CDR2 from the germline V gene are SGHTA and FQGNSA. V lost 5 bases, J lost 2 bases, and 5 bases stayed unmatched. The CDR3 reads CASSTGLAATYEQYF. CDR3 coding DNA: TGTGCCAGCAGCACGGGACTAGCGGCTACCTACGAGCAGTACTTC.